This passage covers 14 T cell receptor beta chains from one sample sequenced in a study of blood T cell repertoires in COVID-19. The protocol was immunoSEQ multiplex PCR, while the TCRdb copy is restricted to in-frame clones and leaves out a portion. The sample has a few hundred thousand clones, more than 70% seen once. Sample: peripheral blood. These TCRs come from a woman under 30 with acute or convalescent COVID-19.

The chain is built from TRBV11-2 and TRBJ2-7, with 13 nucleotides matching TRBD2. Germline V gives CDR1 SGHAT, CDR2 FQNNGV. Trimming cost V 0 bases and J 2 bases; bases outside gene matches: 1. The CDR3 is 16 residues long. The DNA of the CDR3 is TGTGCCAGCAGCTTAGAAGGGACTAGCGGGACCTACGAGCAGTACTTC. Translated, it gives CASSLEGTSGTYEQYF.

J is TRBJ1-3 and V is TRBV15; the D gene is possibly TRBD1 (5 bases). Per the germline V gene, CDR1 is LNHNV and CDR2 is YYDKDF (reference sequence). The CDR3 is 12 residues long. The V end lost 8 bases, the J end lost 1 base, and 6 bases lay between the germline ends. CDR3 DNA sequence: TGTGCCACCCGGACATCTGGAAACACCATATATTTT. Its protein product is CATRTSGNTIYF.

This sequence joins TRBV27 and TRBJ2-3; D gene unclear. The CDR3 extends over 13 amino acids. Germline CDR1 and CDR2: MNHEY and SMNVEV (reference sequence). The V end lost 5 bases, the J end lost 4 bases, and 10 bases lay between the germline ends. The CDR3, as DNA: TGTGCCAGCAGTCTTGATGGCCCAGATACGCAGTATTTT. Its protein is CASSLDGPDTQYF.

The chain combines TRBV3-1 (or the pseudogene TRBV3-2) with TRBJ2-7; 9 positions agree with TRBD1. The CDR3 has 19 amino acids. J gave up 3 bases and V 4 bases, and 19 bases lay outside the gene matches. The germline CDR1 and CDR2 sequences are LGHDT and YNNKEL (reference sequence). The CDR3 DNA reads TGTGCCAGCAGCCGAAGGGACCGTCCTCCCGGGACAGGGTACTACGAGCAGTACTTC. Translated, it gives CASSRRDRPPGTGYYEQYF.

This sequence joins TRBV6-6 and TRBJ1-1; D is possibly TRBD1 (6 bases). Looked up from germline, CDR1 is MNHNY and CDR2 is SVGAGI (reference sequence). The CDR3 totals 11 residues. The V gene lost 5 bases and the J gene lost 8 bases, with 9 bases spanning the gap. CDR3 DNA sequence: TGTGCCAGCAGTCACAGGGCGGAAGCTTTCTTT. Its protein product is CASSHRAEAFF.

Remarks on this clone: Different DNA sequences within this sample yield the same CDR3. The rearrangement uses TRBV29-1 and TRBJ2-1, with TRBD2 matching 8 bases. CDR3 length: 13 residues. V dropped 3 bases and J dropped 6; count of bases not matched to a gene: 4. In germline, CDR1 is SQVTM, CDR2 ANQGSEA. This CDR3 reads CSVDSGGPNEQFF. DNA of the CDR3: TGCAGCGTTGACTCGGGAGGGCCCAATGAGCAGTTCTTC.

The V gene is TRBV5-4, the J gene TRBJ1-5; tentatively, D is TRBD1 (6 bases). Germline loops: CDR1 SGHNT, CDR2 YYREEE (reference sequence). The CDR3 is made up of 13 amino acids. The V gene lost 2 bases and the J gene lost 8 bases, with 11 bases spanning the gap. Written as DNA, the CDR3 is TGTGCCAGCAGCTTATGGGGGCGTGAGCCCCAGCATTTT. Its protein is CASSLWGREPQHF.

The CDR3 DNA reads TGTGCCACCACTCCCGGGACAGTGCCACAAGAGACCCAGTACTTC. Translating gives CATTPGTVPQETQYF. The gene calls are TRBV15 and TRBJ2-5, with 7 bases that match TRBD1. The CDR3 is made up of 15 amino acids. Germline V lookup: CDR1 LNHNV, CDR2 YYDKDF (reference sequence). V trimming: 7 bases; J trimming: 2 bases; junction bases outside the gene matches: 10.

This chain uses TRBV5-1 with TRBJ2-3; TRBD1 agrees at 9 bases. J was trimmed by 0 bases and V by 2 bases; bases with no gene match: 4. The germline CDR1 and CDR2 sequences are SGHRS and YFSETQ. The CDR3 is 16 amino acids. CDR3 amino acids: CASSFTGTGSTDTQYF. Written as DNA, the CDR3 is TGCGCCAGCAGCTTTACCGGGACAGGGAGCACAGATACGCAGTATTTT.

This chain connects TRBV7-2 to TRBJ1-1; the D is unclear. Germline CDR1 and CDR2: SGHTA and FQGNSA. V lost 4 bases and J 1 base, leaving 10 bases between the germline ends. This CDR3 has 14 residues. CDR3 nucleotide sequence: TGTGCCAGCAGCTCCCGGGGAGGGAACACTGAAGCTTTCTTT. Translated, it gives CASSSRGGNTEAFF.

The CDR3 is CASGGTSGTYEQYF. CDR3 in DNA: TGTGCTAGTGGGGGGACTAGCGGTACCTACGAGCAGTACTTC. V and J are TRBV12-5 and TRBJ2-7, with 11 bases that match TRBD2. The CDR3 totals 14 residues. Per germline, CDR1 LGHNT and CDR2 FRNRAP. The trim removed 6 bases at V and 2 bases at J, leaving 3 bases unmatched.

This rearrangement joins TRBV2 to TRBJ2-5; 9 bases align to TRBD2. Germline lookup yields CDR1 SNHLY and CDR2 FYNNEI. The CDR3 is 16 amino acids. The J segment lost 2 bases and the V segment lost 1 base, leaving 5 bases of the junction unmatched. This CDR3 reads CASSEGSGRCQETQYF. For the CDR3, the DNA is TGTGCCAGCAGTGAAGGCAGCGGGAGGTGTCAAGAGACCCAGTACTTC. Full variable domain (rest looked up from reference TRBV2 and TRBJ2-5): EPEVTQTPSHQVTQMGQEVILRCVPISNHLYFYWYRQILGQKVEFLVSFYNNEISEKSEIFDDQFSVERPDGSNFTLKIRSTKLEDSAMYFCASSEGSGRCQETQYFGPGTRLLVL.

The rearrangement uses TRBV12-3 or TRBV12-4 and TRBJ1-2; D might be TRBD1 (6 bases). The CDR3 has 12 amino acids. The V end was cut by 8 bases, the J end by 4 bases, with 11 bases between. In nucleotides, the CDR3 is TGTGCCAGCTCGGACAGAAGCTATGGCTACACCTTC. Protein: CASSDRSYGYTF.

This sequence joins TRBV7-2 and TRBJ2-4; 14 positions match TRBD2. V shed 5 bases, J shed 0 bases, and the junction held 9 bases outside the gene matches. The CDR3 spans 19 residues. Germline CDR1 reads SGHTA; CDR2 reads FQGNSA. The CDR3 bases are TGTGCCAGCAGCCCGGGACTAGCGGGAGAGGGACTAGCCAAAAACATTCAGTACTTC. Amino acid sequence: CASSPGLAGEGLAKNIQYF.